The entry that follows covers one TCR beta chain sequence. The sample comes from a study of CD8 T cells in Susac syndrome. The RNA input was 0.5 to 1 ug, and it was reverse transcribed with random hexamers. Via MiXCR, TCRdb re-called the immunoSEQ multiplex PCR reads, giving one row per CDR3 protein. The data contain more than 100,000 distinct CDR3 sequences, around 94% of them singletons. J was trimmed by 5 bases and V by 5 bases; bases with no gene match: 7. The CDR3 covers 14 residues. The V gene's germline CDR1 is MNHEY and CDR2 SMNVEV (reference sequence). The receptor's source is a human donor with Susac syndrome. The specimen sequenced was CD8+ T cells from PBMCs. The genes are TRBV27 and TRBJ2-5, with TRBD1 matching 8 bases. Here the CDR3 DNA reads TGTGCCAGCAGTCTGGGACAGGAGCGCGAGACCCAGTACTTC. Translated: CASSLGQERETQYF.